The entry below gives a single T cell receptor (beta chain) sequence along with its context. Its antigen is undetermined. These data originate in a study of CD8+ T cells in alopecia areata. General study results and limits: Scalp lesions, especially in alopecia totalis/universalis, had higher clonality than normal scalp. Among patients, TCR sharing was less clear than in mice, a difference possibly due in part to HLA diversity in the patient population.

Lesional scalp tissue (obtained by punch biopsy) and peripheral blood were collected from alopecia areata patients. Once RNA had been extracted, it was reverse transcribed into cDNA to act as the sequencing template. TCRdb's table, derived via immunoSEQ multiplex PCR, lists solely in-frame clones and lacks some. The table shows 150,000 or so clones, with about 89% occurring only once. This TCR derives from a human donor with alopecia areata. Sequenced material: CD8+ T cells sorted from blood, taken at week 0.

This chain's CDR3 is CASTPGGSYNEQFF. The CDR3 DNA follows: TGTGCCAGCACCCCAGGGGGGTCCTACAATGAGCAGTTCTTC. The rearrangement links TRBV6-1 to TRBJ2-1; TRBD1 might be the D (7 bases). V was trimmed by 7 bases and J by 1 base, leaving 11 bases between them. CDR3 length: 14 amino acids. CDR1 and CDR2 (germline): MNHNS, SASEGT.